This T cell receptor (beta chain) is drawn from a study of blood T cell repertoires in COVID-19. The overall study: PBMCs, B-cell-depleted T cells, or T cells provided the cDNA or gDNA that made up the material.

Per the germline V gene, CDR1 is SGHKS and CDR2 is YYEKEE (reference sequence). This CDR3 spans 13 amino acids. Trimming pared 1 base from V and 8 bases from J, leaving 10 bases between. Grouping used clinical history reported by participants in a survey and questionnaire. Data came from immunoSEQ multiplex PCR; TCRdb stores just in-frame clones and leaves some out. The sample contains about 200,000 clones, about 82% of which appear only once. A single count supports this clone. J is TRBJ1-5 and V is TRBV5-5; D unclear. The specimen sequenced was PBMCs or T cells enriched from blood (not recorded which). The TCR sequence derives from a man in his forties with acute COVID-19. The CDR3 spells CASSLTPGEPQHF. CDR3 coding DNA: TGTGCCAGCAGCTTGACCCCCGGGGAGCCCCAGCATTTT.